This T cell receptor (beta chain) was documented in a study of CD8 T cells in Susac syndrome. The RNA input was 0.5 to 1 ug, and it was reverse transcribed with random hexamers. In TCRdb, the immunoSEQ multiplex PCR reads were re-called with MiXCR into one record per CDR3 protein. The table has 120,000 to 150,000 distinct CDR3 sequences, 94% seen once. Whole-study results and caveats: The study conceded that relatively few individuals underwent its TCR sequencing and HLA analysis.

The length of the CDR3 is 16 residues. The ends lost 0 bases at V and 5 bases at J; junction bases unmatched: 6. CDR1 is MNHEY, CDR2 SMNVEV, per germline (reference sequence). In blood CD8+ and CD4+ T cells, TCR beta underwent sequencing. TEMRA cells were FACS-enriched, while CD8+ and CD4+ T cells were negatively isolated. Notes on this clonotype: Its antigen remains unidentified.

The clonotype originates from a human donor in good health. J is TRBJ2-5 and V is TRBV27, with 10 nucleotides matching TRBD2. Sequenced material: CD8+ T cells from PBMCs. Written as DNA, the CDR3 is TGTGCCAGCAGTTTATCGGGACTAGCGATTCGGGAGACCCAGTACTTC. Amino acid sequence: CASSLSGLAIRETQYF.